This passage covers 25 T cell receptor beta chains from one sample sequenced in a study of vaccination effects on CD4 cells after COVID-19. The antigens these receptors bind are not known. Sequencing was performed with immunoSEQ multiplex PCR; in TCRdb, only in-frame clones are kept and a portion is missing. Among about 79,000 clones listed, approximately 81% were seen once. Ahead of sequencing, the ViraFEST assay grew antigen-specific CD4+ T cells using viral peptide pools. Once cultured for 10 to 11 days, the cells underwent separation to obtain CD4+ T cells. The source material was CD4+ T cells from PBMCs cultured with HCoV-229E spike peptides, sampled before COVID-19 vaccination. The receptors stem from a human donor who received a COVID-19 vaccine.

This clone was recorded only once. Its ends do not fully match the called genes, so a read error is possible. The rearrangement joins TRBV11-3 to TRBJ1-3, with a possible D match to TRBD1 (6 bases). The CDR3 contains 15 residues. The V gene's germline CDR1 is SGHNT and CDR2 YENEEA. For the CDR3, the DNA is TGTGCCAGCACCTTAGGGGGAGACTCTGGAAACACCATATATTTT. This sequence encodes CASTLGGDSGNTIYF.

The chain couples TRBV6-6 to TRBJ2-2, with D unresolved. The ends were cut back, 6 bases at V and 7 bases at J, with 15 bases in the middle. The germline V gene encodes CDR1 MNHNY and CDR2 SVGAGI (reference sequence). CDR3 length: 14 residues. CDR3: CASSHPNPRGELFF. CDR3 DNA: TGTGCCAGCAGCCACCCGAACCCCCGCGGGGAGCTGTTTTTT.

This clone was seen more than once but under ten times. J is TRBJ2-3 and V is TRBV7-2; 12 bases line up with TRBD2. The V segment lost 1 base and the J segment 5 bases; nucleotides outside the gene matches: 7. Looked up from germline, CDR1 is SGHTA and CDR2 is FQGNSA. This CDR3 has 17 amino acids. CDR3 loop: CASSLGASGGAQDTQYF. The CDR3, as DNA: TGTGCCAGCAGCTTAGGGGCTAGCGGGGGGGCCCAAGATACGCAGTATTTT.

As DNA, the CDR3 is TGTGCCAGCAGCTTGGGCCTCGACAGGGAAGCCGGGGAGCTGTTTTTT. It encodes CASSLGLDREAGELFF. This chain links TRBV5-4 with TRBJ2-2, with 7 bases aligning to TRBD1. Germline values: CDR1 SGHNT, CDR2 YYREEE (reference sequence). The CDR3 sequence is 16 residues long. J lost 6 bases, V lost 0 bases, and 8 bases had no gene match.

This chain joins TRBV28 and TRBJ1-4; tentatively, D is TRBD1 (5 bases). V was trimmed by 2 bases and J by 7 bases, leaving 14 bases between them. The germline CDR1 and CDR2 sequences are MDHEN and SYDVKM. This CDR3 region has 15 residues. This CDR3 is CASSLGAGSGEKLFF. DNA for the CDR3: TGTGCCAGCAGTTTAGGAGCAGGGAGCGGTGAAAAACTGTTTTTT.

V gene TRBV7-3 combines with J gene TRBJ2-2; D is uncertain. Germline loops: CDR1 SGHTA, CDR2 FQGTGA. Between the trimmed V and J ends, which lost 5 bases and 0 bases, there was a span of 10 bases. The CDR3 is 15 residues long. The CDR3 sequence: CASSPYRANTGELFF. In DNA, the CDR3 is TGTGCCAGCAGCCCTTATCGGGCGAACACCGGGGAGCTGTTTTTT.

The chain joins TRBV3-1 (or the pseudogene TRBV3-2) to TRBJ2-5; D possibly corresponds to TRBD2 (7 bases). The germline V and J ends were trimmed by 4 bases and 5 bases, with 20 bases remaining between them. The CDR3 loop spans 16 amino acids. Germline lookup yields CDR1 LGHDT and CDR2 YNNKEL (reference sequence). Here the CDR3 reads CASSLTGRGLGETQYF. CDR3 DNA: TGTGCCAGCAGCCTCACAGGGCGGGGGCTTGGTGAGACCCAGTACTTC.

The J gene is TRBJ1-1, the V gene TRBV7-6; unclear D gene. The CDR3 loop spans 15 amino acids. The germline gives CDR1 SGHVS, CDR2 FNYEAQ. The germline V and J ends were trimmed by 1 base and 0 bases, with 9 bases remaining between them. This chain's CDR3 is CASSLEPRMNTEAFF. CDR3 nucleotide sequence: TGTGCCAGCAGCTTAGAACCAAGAATGAACACTGAAGCTTTCTTT.

The CDR3 reads CASSQSRSPRGTEAFF. The CDR3 nucleotides read TGTGCCAGCAGCCAGAGTCGGAGCCCCCGAGGCACTGAAGCTTTCTTT. The J gene is TRBJ1-1, the V gene TRBV3-1 (or the pseudogene TRBV3-2); D call uncertain. The CDR3 has 16 amino acids. V was trimmed by 3 bases and J by 4 bases, leaving 18 bases between them. The germline gives CDR1 LGHDT, CDR2 YNNKEL (reference sequence).

The V gene is TRBV2, the J gene TRBJ2-7, with D possibly matching TRBD2 (5 bases). Looked up from germline, CDR1 is SNHLY and CDR2 is FYNNEI. V lost 11 bases and J lost 0, with 14 bases in between. The CDR3 is made up of 13 amino acids. The CDR3 nucleotides are TGTGCCCCCCAAGAGGGCAACTCCTACGAGCAGTACGTC. It codes for CAPQEGNSYEQYV.

The V and J genes are TRBV5-1 and TRBJ2-1; 12 nucleotides line up with TRBD2. This CDR3 region has 18 residues. Germline assignment: CDR1 SGHRS and CDR2 YFSETQ. The V segment lost 6 bases and the J segment 10 bases; nucleotides outside the gene matches: 20. The CDR3, as DNA: TGCGCCAGCAACAGCTTGGGGGTTTCTAGCGGGGGGGCCAGAGAGCAGTTCTTC. This codes for CASNSLGVSSGGAREQFF.

The V and J genes are TRBV7-2 and TRBJ1-5; D is possibly TRBD1 (6 bases). Trimming cost V 2 bases and J 0 bases, with 14 bases left between them. The CDR3 loop spans 17 amino acids. CDR1 SGHTA and CDR2 FQGNSA come from the germline V gene. This CDR3 reads CASSLRGGRGSNQPQHF. DNA of the CDR3: TGTGCCAGCAGCTTAAGGGGTGGCAGGGGTAGCAATCAGCCCCAGCATTTT. The full variable domain, completed using reference TRBV7-2 and TRBJ1-5, is GAGVSQSPSNKVTEKGKDVELRCDPISGHTALYWYRQSLGQGLEFLIYFQGNSAPDKSGLPSDRFSAERTGGSVSTLTIQRTQQEDSAVYLCASSLRGGRGSNQPQHFGDGTRLSIL.

The genes are TRBV19 and TRBJ1-1; D gene ambiguous. Germline CDR1 reads LNHDA; CDR2 reads SQIVND (reference sequence). There are 14 residues in the CDR3. V was clipped by 0 bases and J by 1 base, with 6 bases between them. CDR3 region: CASSIEGRNTEAFF. CDR3 coding DNA: TGTGCCAGTAGTATAGAAGGGAGGAACACTGAAGCTTTCTTT.

The chain is built from TRBV24-1 and TRBJ2-1; 7 positions agree with TRBD1. Germline trimming cut 3 bases from V and 5 bases from J; bases unmatched to any gene: 9. Germline CDR1 KGHDR, CDR2 SFDVKD. CDR3 length: 16 residues. As DNA, the CDR3 is TGTGCCACCAGTGATCCGAGACAGGGAGACGACAATGAGCAGTTCTTC. It codes for CATSDPRQGDDNEQFF.

The chain is built from TRBV4-2 and TRBJ1-2; no clear D gene. V lost 5 bases to trimming and J lost 4 bases, with 17 bases between them. CDR3 length equals 15 residues. Germline CDR1 is LGHNA and CDR2 is YNFKEQ. In nucleotides, the CDR3 is TGTGCCAGCAGCACCCGGACGGAGAACCCCTATGGCTACACCTTC. Translation gives CASSTRTENPYGYTF.

The chain has TRBV30 and TRBJ1-5, with D unresolved. V was pared by 0 bases and J by 1 base, with 10 bases between. The CDR3 extends over 15 amino acids. Germline lookup yields CDR1 GTSNPN and CDR2 SVGIG (reference sequence). CDR3 amino acids: CAWSVPQPSNQPQHF. The CDR3 nucleotides read TGTGCCTGGAGTGTACCCCAGCCCAGCAATCAGCCCCAGCATTTT.

The rearrangement joins TRBV5-8 to TRBJ1-3; 9 bases are a match to TRBD1. The V gene end was trimmed by 3 bases and the J gene end by 4 bases; junction bases not matched to a gene: 5. The CDR3 extends over 15 amino acids. Germline V CDR1 and CDR2: SGHTS, YDEGEE. The CDR3 DNA reads TGTGCCAGCAGCTACGGACAGGGGTTAGGAAACACCATATATTTT. Translation: CASSYGQGLGNTIYF.

The V and J genes are TRBV9 and TRBJ2-2; weak D call: TRBD1 (5 bases). The CDR3 runs to 17 residues. V was shortened by 0 bases and J by 3 bases, with 15 bases between the two germline ends. From germline, CDR1 is SGDLS and CDR2 YYNGEE. The CDR3 nucleotides read TGTGCCAGCAGCGTAGCTACTGTGGGGCGCCACACCGGGGAGCTGTTTTTT. Encoded protein: CASSVATVGRHTGELFF.

This chain links TRBV30 with TRBJ1-1, with D possibly being TRBD1 (5 bases). This CDR3 is 16 amino acids long. V shed 0 bases and J shed 2 bases, with 16 bases lying between them. Germline loops: CDR1 GTSNPN, CDR2 SVGIG (reference sequence). The CDR3 nucleotides are TGTGCCTGGAGTGTACGAGGTCGGGGGAGTAACACTGAAGCTTTCTTT. As protein: CAWSVRGRGSNTEAFF. Combining the CDR3 with reference TRBV30 and TRBJ1-1 gives the whole variable domain SQTIHQWPATLVQPVGSPLSLECTVEGTSNPNLYWYRQAAGRGLQLLFYSVGIGQISSEVPQNLSASRPQDRQFILSSKKLLLSDSGFYLCAWSVRGRGSNTEAFFGQGTRLTVV.

V gene TRBV15 combines with J gene TRBJ1-5; a possible D gene is TRBD1 (5 bases). The CDR3 length is 14 residues. Germline CDR1 and CDR2: LNHNV and YYDKDF (reference sequence). The V end was cut by 0 bases, the J end by 5 bases, with 8 bases between. The CDR3: CATSRDVGDQPQHF. The CDR3 region has the DNA TGTGCCACCAGCAGAGATGTGGGGGATCAGCCCCAGCATTTT.

A single count supports this clone. The gene calls are TRBV6-5 and TRBJ2-1; 8 bases agree with TRBD1. The CDR3 spans 16 residues. V lost 2 bases to trimming and J lost 3 bases; unmatched junction nucleotides: 6. Germline V gene data show CDR1 as MNHEY and CDR2 as SVGAGI. This CDR3 is CASSYQGAARYNEQFF. The CDR3 nucleotides are TGTGCCAGCAGTTACCAGGGGGCTGCGCGCTACAATGAGCAGTTCTTC.

This chain joins TRBV5-6 and TRBJ2-3, with 7 bases fitting TRBD2. Germline V gene lookup returns CDR1 SGHDT and CDR2 YYEEEE. The CDR3 covers 17 residues. With 2 bases clipped from V and 0 bases from J, the junction kept 9 bases outside the gene matches. CDR3 sequence (DNA): TGTGCCAGCAGCTTTCCAGCGGGGTGGTCTAGCACAGATACGCAGTATTTT. It specifies CASSFPAGWSSTDTQYF. Looking up the rest from reference TRBV5-6 and TRBJ2-3 gives the full variable domain: DAGVTQSPTHLIKTRGQQVTLRCSPKSGHDTVSWYQQALGQGPQFIFQYYEEEERQRGNFPDRFSGHQFPNYSSELNVNALLLGDSALYLCASSFPAGWSSTDTQYFGPGTRLTVL.

This clone was picked up one time. The rearrangement uses TRBV7-2 and TRBJ2-3; no clear D gene. V dropped 1 base and J dropped 4 bases, with 6 bases sitting between them. This CDR3 comprises 13 residues. Germline CDR1 and CDR2: SGHTA and FQGNSA. This CDR3 reads CASSLVIADTQYF. Here the CDR3 DNA reads TGTGCCAGCAGCTTAGTTATTGCAGATACGCAGTATTTT.

Here the CDR3 reads CASSYREPRRDIQYF. For the CDR3, the DNA is TGTGCCAGCAGTTATAGGGAGCCCCGTAGGGACATTCAGTACTTC. The rearrangement links TRBV6-5 to TRBJ2-4, with a weak D call TRBD2 (5 bases). CDR1 and CDR2 from the germline V gene are MNHEY and SVGAGI. V gave up 3 bases and J gave up 8 bases, with 17 bases separating them. This CDR3 region has 15 residues.

The chain joins TRBV27 to TRBJ2-1, with D perhaps being TRBD1 or TRBD2 (7 bases each). The CDR3 contains 16 residues. Looked up from germline, CDR1 is MNHEY and CDR2 is SMNVEV (reference sequence). Trimming took off 5 bases at V and 3 bases at J, with 17 bases between the two ends. Written as DNA, the CDR3 is TGTGCCAGCAGTGCAAACAGGGGACTACTCTACAATGAGCAGTTCTTC. It specifies CASSANRGLLYNEQFF.